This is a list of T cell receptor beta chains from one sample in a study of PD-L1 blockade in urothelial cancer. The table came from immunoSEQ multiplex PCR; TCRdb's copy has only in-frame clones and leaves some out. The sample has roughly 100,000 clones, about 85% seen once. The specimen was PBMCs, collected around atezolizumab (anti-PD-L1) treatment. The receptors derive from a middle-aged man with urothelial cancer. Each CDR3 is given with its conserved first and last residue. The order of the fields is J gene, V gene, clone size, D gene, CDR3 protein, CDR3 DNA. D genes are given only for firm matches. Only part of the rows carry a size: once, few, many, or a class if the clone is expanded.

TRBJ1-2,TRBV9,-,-,CASSREINYGYTF,TGTGCCAGCAGCCGGGAGATTAACTATGGCTACACCTTC
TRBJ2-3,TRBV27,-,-,CASSIQGHGTDTQYF,TGTGCCAGCAGTATTCAGGGACACGGGACAGATACGCAGTATTTT
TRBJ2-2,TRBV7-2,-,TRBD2,CASSRRPSGNSGELFF,TGTGCCAGCAGCCGACGGCCTAGCGGGAATTCCGGGGAGCTGTTTTTT
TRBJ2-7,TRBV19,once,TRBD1,CASSLPGQGQSEQYF,TGTGCCAGTAGTTTACCGGGACAGGGTCAATCCGAGCAGTACTTC
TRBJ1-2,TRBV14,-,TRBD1,CASSQGQGYGYTF,TGTGCCAGCAGCCAAGGACAGGGCTATGGCTACACCTTC
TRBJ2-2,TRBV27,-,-,CASSLNRAGELFF,TGTGCCAGCAGTTTAAATAGAGCCGGGGAGCTGTTTTTT
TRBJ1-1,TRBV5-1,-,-,CASSFGIEAFF,TGCGCCAGCAGCTTTGGCATTGAAGCTTTCTTT
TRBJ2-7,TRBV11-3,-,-,CASSFGSGQTYEQYF,TGTGCCAGCAGCTTTGGGAGCGGCCAAACCTACGAGCAGTACTTC
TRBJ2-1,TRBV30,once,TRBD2,CAWSGLAAPAKQFF,TGTGCCTGGAGTGGACTAGCGGCCCCCGCGAAGCAGTTCTTC
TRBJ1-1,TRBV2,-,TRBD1,CASSTGQGRAFF,TGTGCCAGCAGCACGGGACAGGGGAGAGCTTTCTTT
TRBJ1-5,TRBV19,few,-,CASRTGNQPQHF,TGTGCCAGTAGAACAGGGAATCAGCCCCAGCATTTT
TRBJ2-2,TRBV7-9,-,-,CALRVRDGGGELFF,TGTGCCCTACGGGTCCGGGATGGCGGCGGGGAGCTGTTTTTT
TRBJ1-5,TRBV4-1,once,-,CASSQDGRGQPQHF,TGCGCCAGCAGCCAAGATGGACGGGGACAGCCCCAGCATTTT
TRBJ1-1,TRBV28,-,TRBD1,CASSLGDRGTTEAFF,TGTGCCAGCAGTTTAGGGGACAGGGGGACCACTGAAGCTTTCTTT
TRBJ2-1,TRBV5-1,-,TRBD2,CASSSSGGVYNEQFF,TGCGCCAGCAGCTCTAGCGGGGGGGTTTACAATGAGCAGTTCTTC
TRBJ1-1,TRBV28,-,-,CASSSPGWGQNTEAFF,TGTGCCAGCAGTTCACCGGGGTGGGGGCAGAACACTGAAGCTTTCTTT
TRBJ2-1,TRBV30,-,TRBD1,CAWSQGQGFFEQFF,TGTGCCTGGAGCCAGGGACAGGGGTTTTTTGAGCAGTTCTTC
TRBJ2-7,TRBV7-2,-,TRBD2,CASSPSGTIYEQYF,TGTGCCAGCAGTCCATCCGGGACTATCTACGAGCAGTACTTC
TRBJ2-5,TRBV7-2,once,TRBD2,CASSLAVAGAWETQYF,TGTGCCAGCAGCTTAGCGGTAGCGGGAGCGTGGGAGACCCAGTACTTC
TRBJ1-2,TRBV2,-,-,CASSKVTVYGYTF,TGTGCCAGCAGTAAGGTCACAGTCTATGGCTACACCTTC
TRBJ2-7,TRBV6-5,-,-,CASSYRREPYEQYF,TGTGCCAGCAGTTACCGCCGGGAGCCCTACGAGCAGTACTTC
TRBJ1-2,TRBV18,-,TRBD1,CASSPTDRSYGYTF,TGTGCCAGCTCACCTACGGACAGGAGCTATGGCTACACCTTC